One and the same sample provided the 25 T cell receptor beta chains below, sequenced in a study of blood T cells in healthy people across ages. The authors ran a second PCR of about 6 to 12 cycles using a sample-barcoded 5' primer and a J-beta primer mix. MiXCR was run by TCRdb on the 5' RACE reads, yielding one entry per CDR3 protein. The table lists around 1,600,000 distinct CDR3 sequences, about 45% of them singletons. Sequencing was performed on blood. These receptors originate from a young woman in good health.

CDR3 loop: CASSSAQALGDTQYF. The CDR3 region has the DNA TGTGCCAGCAGCTCCGCACAGGCCTTGGGGGATACGCAGTATTTT. The rearrangement links TRBV7-9 to TRBJ2-3; maybe TRBD1 (5 bases). The V and J ends lost 4 bases and 6 bases respectively, with 17 bases between them. The CDR3 runs 15 residues. Germline V gene lookup returns CDR1 SEHNR and CDR2 FQNEAQ (reference sequence). The full variable domain, its missing parts supplied by reference TRBV7-9 and TRBJ2-3, is DTGVSQNPRHKITKRGQNVTFRCDPISEHNRLYWYRQTLGQGPEFLTYFQNEAQLEKSRLLSDRFSAERPKGSFSTLEIQRTEQGDSAMYLCASSSAQALGDTQYFGPGTRLTVL.

The chain joins TRBV4-1 to TRBJ2-1; D remains ambiguous. Trimming stripped 0 bases from V and 0 bases from J, with 6 bases between. Germline V gene sequence: CDR1 MGHRA, CDR2 YSYEKL. CDR3 length: 15 amino acids. CDR3 amino acids: CASSQDTNSYNEQFF. Written as DNA, the CDR3 is TGCGCCAGCAGCCAAGATACGAACTCCTACAATGAGCAGTTCTTC.

The V and J genes are TRBV7-9 and TRBJ2-1; TRBD2 aligns across 8 bases. Per germline, CDR1 SEHNR and CDR2 FQNEAQ (reference sequence). J lost 5 bases, V lost 3 bases, and 3 bases had no gene match. This CDR3 has 14 residues. CDR3 DNA sequence: TGTGCCAGCAGCTTCGGGACTAGTCACAATGAGCAGTTCTTC. Translation: CASSFGTSHNEQFF. The full variable domain, rest sourced from reference TRBV7-9 and TRBJ2-1, is DTGVSQNPRHKITKRGQNVTFRCDPISEHNRLYWYRQTLGQGPEFLTYFQNEAQLEKSRLLSDRFSAERPKGSFSTLEIQRTEQGDSAMYLCASSFGTSHNEQFFGPGTRLTVL.

The chain has TRBV28 and TRBJ1-1, with D perhaps matching TRBD1 (5 bases). V was trimmed by 2 bases and J by 10 bases, leaving 11 bases between them. Germline loops: CDR1 MDHEN, CDR2 SYDVKM. The CDR3 totals 12 residues. The CDR3 nucleotides are TGTGCCAGCAGTTTACAGGGCCGTAGAGCTTTCTTT. The encoded protein is CASSLQGRRAFF.

In this sample, this clonotype turned up a few times. The chain links TRBV4-3 to TRBJ2-7, with TRBD2 identical over 12 bases. CDR3 length: 16 amino acids. Trimming at V came to 4 bases and at J to 3 bases, leaving 7 bases not matched to a gene. Germline V gene sequence: CDR1 LGHNA, CDR2 YSLEER. CDR3 coding DNA: TGCGCCAGCAGCCGCGGACTAGCGGGACAGTACTACGAGCAGTACTTC. This sequence encodes CASSRGLAGQYYEQYF.

V is TRBV7-9 and J is TRBJ1-4; D gene unclear. This CDR3 is built from 15 residues. CDR1 SEHNR and CDR2 FQNEAQ come from the germline V gene (reference sequence). Between the trimmed V and J ends, which lost 5 bases and 0 bases, there was a span of 10 bases. The CDR3 is CASSELEATNEKLFF. CDR3 bases: TGTGCCAGCAGCGAACTGGAAGCAACTAATGAAAAACTGTTTTTT.

The CDR3 region has the DNA TGCAGTGCTAGAGTGACAGGGGTTAACTACGAGCAGTACTTC. Translated, it gives CSARVTGVNYEQYF. The chain carries TRBV20-1 and TRBJ2-5; 8 nucleotides line up with TRBD1. The J call may be incorrect, as the DNA end agrees better with TRBJ2-7. The CDR3 has 14 amino acids. From germline, CDR1 is DFQATT and CDR2 SNEGSKA (reference sequence).

This chain uses TRBV7-8 with TRBJ2-1; 7 bases map to TRBD2. The CDR3 runs to 15 residues. Germline CDR1 is SGHVS and CDR2 is FQNEAQ. The junction had 7 bases not matched to a gene; V was cut back by 1 base and J by 7 bases. CDR3: CASSLGAGAWNEQFF. The CDR3 nucleotides read TGTGCCAGCAGCTTAGGGGCGGGAGCCTGGAATGAGCAGTTCTTC.

This clonotype was detected a few times. The V call is TRBV11-2, the J call TRBJ1-2, with D possibly matching TRBD1 (5 bases). The V end was cut by 2 bases, the J end by 7 bases, with 14 bases between. Germline V lookup: CDR1 SGHAT, CDR2 FQNNGV. CDR3 length: 14 residues. In DNA form, the CDR3 reads TGTGCCAGCAGCTTAATTAGGACAAACCGTGGCTACACCTTC. This codes for CASSLIRTNRGYTF. Full variable domain (rest looked up from reference TRBV11-2 and TRBJ1-2): EAGVAQSPRYKIIEKRQSVAFWCNPISGHATLYWYQQILGQGPKLLIQFQNNGVVDDSQLPKDRFSAERLKGVDSTLKIQPAKLEDSAVYLCASSLIRTNRGYTFGSGTRLTVV.

The genes are TRBV7-8 and TRBJ2-3, with 7 positions matching TRBD2. Germline V CDR1 and CDR2: SGHVS, FQNEAQ. V gave up 5 bases and J gave up 4 bases; unmatched junction bases: 12. The length of the CDR3 is 16 residues. CDR3 sequence: CASSPPGAGNSDTQYF. The CDR3 DNA reads as TGTGCCAGCAGCCCCCCCGGAGCGGGGAACTCAGATACGCAGTATTTT.

This clonotype was counted only a few times. The genes are TRBV27 and TRBJ1-6, with 9 positions matching TRBD1. J was trimmed by 8 bases and V by 5 bases; bases with no gene match: 4. The CDR3 extends over 14 amino acids. CDR1 is MNHEY, CDR2 SMNVEV, per germline (reference sequence). CDR3 sequence (DNA): TGTGCCAGCAGTCGGGACAGGGACTATTCACCCCTCCACTTT. Translated, it gives CASSRDRDYSPLHF.

The gene calls are TRBV5-6 and TRBJ2-5, with 9 bases lining up with TRBD2. In germline, CDR1 is SGHDT, CDR2 YYEEEE. Trimming at V came to 4 bases and at J to 1 base, leaving 2 bases not matched to a gene. The CDR3 is 14 residues long. The CDR3 DNA reads as TGTGCCAGCAGCCGTAGCGGGGGCCAAGAGACCCAGTACTTC. Protein: CASSRSGGQETQYF.

The chain links TRBV7-9 to TRBJ1-1; D uncertain. The length of the CDR3 is 13 residues. The V end lost 0 bases, the J end lost 4 bases, and 6 bases lay between the germline ends. Germline CDR1 and CDR2: SEHNR and FQNEAQ (reference sequence). DNA for the CDR3: TGTGCCAGCAGCTTAGCGCAAGCCACTGAAGCTTTCTTT. Translation: CASSLAQATEAFF.

This clonotype was counted ten times or more. The chain uses TRBV7-2 and TRBJ2-3; possible D gene TRBD1, 5 bases. The germline V and J ends were trimmed by 0 bases and 2 bases, with 9 bases remaining between them. The CDR3 is made up of 15 amino acids. Germline CDR1 reads SGHTA; CDR2 reads FQGNSA. The CDR3 spells CASSLAGPSTDTQYF. DNA of the CDR3: TGTGCCAGCAGCTTAGCGGGGCCATCCACAGATACGCAGTATTTT.

This clonotype has more than one count but fewer than ten. The chain employs TRBV30 and TRBJ2-4; D not resolved. The germline V and J ends were trimmed by 3 bases and 7 bases, with 10 bases remaining between them. There are 12 residues in the CDR3. The germline V gene has CDR1 GTSNPN and CDR2 SVGIG (reference sequence). The CDR3 here is CAWRVNGNIQYF. The CDR3 bases are TGTGCCTGGAGGGTCAATGGGAACATTCAGTACTTC.

Only a few counts were recorded for this clonotype. The chain has TRBV20-1 and TRBJ2-5; D ambiguous. This CDR3 has 12 residues. Germline CDR1 reads DFQATT; CDR2 reads SNEGSKA (reference sequence). V lost 3 bases to trimming and J lost 0 bases, with 5 bases between them. The CDR3 nucleotides read TGCAGTGCTAGTAGCCACCAAGAGACCCAGTACTTC. Translating gives CSASSHQETQYF.

This clonotype was observed a few times. The chain employs TRBV4-3 and TRBJ1-2, with D perhaps matching TRBD1 (6 bases). Germline V gives CDR1 LGHNA, CDR2 YSLEER. This CDR3 is built from 14 residues. Trimming stripped 1 base from V and 7 bases from J, with 13 bases between. The chain's CDR3 is CASSQVHGTSGYTF. For the CDR3, the DNA is TGCGCCAGCAGCCAAGTCCACGGGACATCTGGCTACACCTTC.

The V call is TRBV4-3, the J call TRBJ2-1, with 12 positions matching TRBD2. Germline CDR1 and CDR2: LGHNA and YSLEER. J gave up 5 bases and V 0 bases, and 2 bases lay outside the gene matches. This CDR3 region has 16 residues. Here the CDR3 reads CASSQEWTSGNNEQFF. In DNA form, the CDR3 reads TGCGCCAGCAGCCAAGAGTGGACTAGCGGGAACAATGAGCAGTTCTTC.

This clonotype was seen a handful of times. The chain has TRBV15 and TRBJ1-1; no clear D. The ends were cut back, 9 bases at V and 7 bases at J, with 15 bases in the middle. CDR3 size: 12 residues. The V gene's germline CDR1 is LNHNV and CDR2 YYDKDF (reference sequence). CDR3 DNA: TGTGCCACTCCAAGCCGCGGGCTTGAAGCTTTCTTT. This translates into CATPSRGLEAFF.

The chain employs TRBV27 and TRBJ2-7, with 8 nucleotides matching TRBD2. Per germline, CDR1 MNHEY and CDR2 SMNVEV (reference sequence). V lost 4 bases, J lost 0 bases, and 5 bases stayed unmatched. This CDR3 spans 15 amino acids. CDR3 bases: TGTGCCAGCAGTTCGCTGGGACTAGTCTCCTACGAGCAGTACTTC. It is translated as CASSSLGLVSYEQYF.

The chain combines TRBV25-1 with TRBJ2-7; no definite D call. The germline V gene encodes CDR1 MGHDK and CDR2 SYGVNS. The CDR3 is made up of 13 amino acids. Deletions cut 4 bases from V and 7 bases from J, with 14 bases between. The CDR3 spells CASSANLGNEQYF. The CDR3 DNA reads TGTGCCAGCAGTGCCAACCTTGGCAATGAGCAGTACTTC.

This rearrangement joins TRBV28 to TRBJ2-3; 7 bases line up with TRBD2. Germline values: CDR1 MDHEN, CDR2 SYDVKM. The CDR3 runs to 17 residues. The trim removed 3 bases at V and 3 bases at J, leaving 12 bases unmatched. In DNA, the CDR3 is TGTGCCAGCAGTTTCGTCACGACTAGCTTGAGAACAGATACGCAGTATTTT. This translates into CASSFVTTSLRTDTQYF.

This rearrangement joins TRBV7-2 to TRBJ2-2; tentative D call: TRBD2 (7 bases). Deletions cut 5 bases from V and 3 bases from J, with 16 bases between. The germline gives CDR1 SGHTA, CDR2 FQGNSA. The CDR3 has 16 amino acids. This CDR3 is CASSPMTGGDTGELFF. DNA for the CDR3: TGTGCCAGCAGCCCGATGACGGGGGGCGACACCGGGGAGCTGTTTTTT.

V is TRBV7-2 and J is TRBJ2-3; D not resolved. V gave up 4 bases and J gave up 6 bases, with 17 bases separating them. Germline lookup yields CDR1 SGHTA and CDR2 FQGNSA. The CDR3 contains 15 residues. The CDR3 here is CASSSPPGSSDTQYF. DNA of the CDR3: TGTGCCAGCAGCTCGCCCCCGGGTAGCAGCGATACGCAGTATTTT.

The table lists this clonotype with a few counts. V and J are TRBV7-8 and TRBJ2-7; no reliable D call. The DNA end is more similar to TRBJ2-5, so the J call may be wrong. Germline values: CDR1 SGHVS, CDR2 FQNEAQ. The CDR3 has 10 residues. This chain's CDR3 is CATSAETQYF. CDR3 sequence (DNA): TGTGCCACTTCGGCAGAGACCCAGTACTTC.